The 9 T cell receptor beta chains below come from one sample, sequenced in a study of glioma-infiltrating T cells after dendritic cell vaccination. Data came from immunoSEQ multiplex PCR; TCRdb stores just in-frame clones and leaves some out. The table lists roughly 83,000 clones, under 90% of them singletons. The material sequenced was blood, taken before dendritic cell vaccination. Source of these receptors: a human donor with glioblastoma.

This rearrangement joins TRBV14 to TRBJ1-1; 9 positions match TRBD1. Germline values: CDR1 SGHDN, CDR2 FVKESK. This CDR3 region has 15 residues. V dropped 4 bases and J dropped 5; count of bases not matched to a gene: 8. The CDR3 protein is CASSPIQGALTEAFF. The CDR3 DNA sequence: TGTGCCAGCAGCCCGATACAGGGGGCGCTGACTGAAGCTTTCTTT. Looking up the rest from reference TRBV14 and TRBJ1-1 gives the full variable domain: EAGVTQFPSHSVIEKGQTVTLRCDPISGHDNLYWYRRVMGKEIKFLLHFVKESKQDESGMPNNRFLAERTGGTYSTLKVQPAELEDSGVYFCASSPIQGALTEAFFGQGTRLTVV.

The CDR3 region has the DNA TGTGCCAGCAGCCCTGGGACTGACACAGATACGCAGTATTTT. Translating gives CASSPGTDTDTQYF. This chain joins TRBV7-3 and TRBJ2-3; D might be TRBD2 (6 bases). Trimming took off 5 bases at V and 2 bases at J, with 11 bases between the two ends. Germline loops: CDR1 SGHTA, CDR2 FQGTGA. The CDR3 is 14 residues long.

V and J are TRBV27 and TRBJ1-1; a weak D match, TRBD1 (6 bases). Germline V lookup: CDR1 MNHEY, CDR2 SMNVEV (reference sequence). V shed 5 bases and J shed 0 bases, with 13 bases lying between them. This CDR3 contains 15 residues. CDR3 bases: TGTGCCAGCAGTCCCTGGGACATTGTGAACACTGAAGCTTTCTTT. It translates to CASSPWDIVNTEAFF.

The chain joins TRBV7-9 to TRBJ2-4, with D possibly TRBD1 on 5 matching bases. The germline V and J ends were trimmed by 0 bases and 2 bases, with 8 bases remaining between them. This CDR3 region has 15 residues. Germline values: CDR1 SEHNR, CDR2 FQNEAQ (reference sequence). The CDR3 DNA follows: TGTGCCAGCAGCTTAGCGGCAGGGACCAAAAACATTCAGTACTTC. Translating it yields CASSLAAGTKNIQYF.

The CDR3 coding sequence is TGTGCCTGGAGTGTAGCGGCGTTTGCTGAGCAGTTCTTC. It encodes CAWSVAAFAEQFF. V and J are TRBV30 and TRBJ2-1; possible D gene TRBD2, 5 bases. V lost 0 bases and J 9 bases, leaving 12 bases between the germline ends. CDR3 length: 13 residues. Germline loops: CDR1 GTSNPN, CDR2 SVGIG (reference sequence).

V gene TRBV7-2 combines with J gene TRBJ1-3; D gene ambiguous. The CDR3 spans 15 residues. V lost 2 bases and J 8 bases, leaving 16 bases between the germline ends. Germline V gene data show CDR1 as SGHTA and CDR2 as FQGNSA. The CDR3 protein is CASSLMGSWGDTIYF. The DNA of the CDR3 is TGTGCCAGCAGCTTAATGGGCAGTTGGGGAGACACCATATATTTT.

This clone was seen just once. This chain uses TRBV7-2 with TRBJ2-2, with D unresolved. V was cut by 5 bases and J by 8 bases, with 9 bases left in between. Germline CDR1 reads SGHTA; CDR2 reads FQGNSA. The CDR3 runs 12 residues. CDR3 DNA: TGTGCCAGCAGCCCGTCTCGGGGGGAGCTGTTTTTT. Protein product: CASSPSRGELFF. Combining the CDR3 with reference TRBV7-2 and TRBJ2-2 gives the whole variable domain GAGVSQSPSNKVTEKGKDVELRCDPISGHTALYWYRQSLGQGLEFLIYFQGNSAPDKSGLPSDRFSAERTGGSVSTLTIQRTQQEDSAVYLCASSPSRGELFFGEGSRLTVL.

The rearrangement uses TRBV5-1 and TRBJ2-2; a possible D gene is TRBD2 (5 bases). V gave up 4 bases and J gave up 3 bases, with 10 bases separating them. The V gene's germline CDR1 is SGHRS and CDR2 YFSETQ. The CDR3 totals 14 residues. CDR3 sequence (DNA): TGCGCCAGCAGCGAAACCGGGGACACCGGGGAGCTGTTTTTT. It encodes CASSETGDTGELFF.

The rearrangement joins TRBV5-6 to TRBJ2-7; D uncertain. The V gene's germline CDR1 is SGHDT and CDR2 YYEEEE. V was cut by 1 base and J by 5 bases, with 10 bases left in between. The CDR3 totals 13 residues. CDR3 in amino acids: CASSLPGFHEQYF. The CDR3 nucleotides are TGTGCCAGCAGCTTGCCCGGGTTCCACGAGCAGTACTTC.